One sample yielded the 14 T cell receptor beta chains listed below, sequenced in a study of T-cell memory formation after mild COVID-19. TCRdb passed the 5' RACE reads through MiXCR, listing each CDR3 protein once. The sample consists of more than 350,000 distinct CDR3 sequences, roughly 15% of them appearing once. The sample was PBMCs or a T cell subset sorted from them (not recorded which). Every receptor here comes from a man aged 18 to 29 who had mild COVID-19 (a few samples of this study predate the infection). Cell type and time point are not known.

CDR3 protein: CASSLVTGVMNTEAFF. CDR3 coding DNA: TGCGCCAGCAGCTTGGTGACAGGAGTTATGAACACTGAAGCTTTCTTT. The chain is built from TRBV5-1 and TRBJ1-1; D might be TRBD1 (6 bases). Trimming removed 0 bases at V and 0 bases at J, with 12 bases between. The length of the CDR3 is 16 residues. Germline V gives CDR1 SGHRS, CDR2 YFSETQ.

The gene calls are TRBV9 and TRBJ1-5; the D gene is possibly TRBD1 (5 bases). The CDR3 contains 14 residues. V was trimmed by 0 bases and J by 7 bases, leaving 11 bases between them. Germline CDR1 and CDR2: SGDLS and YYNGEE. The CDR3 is CASSVGGSGQPQHF. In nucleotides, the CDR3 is TGTGCCAGCAGCGTAGGGGGCAGCGGACAGCCCCAGCATTTT.

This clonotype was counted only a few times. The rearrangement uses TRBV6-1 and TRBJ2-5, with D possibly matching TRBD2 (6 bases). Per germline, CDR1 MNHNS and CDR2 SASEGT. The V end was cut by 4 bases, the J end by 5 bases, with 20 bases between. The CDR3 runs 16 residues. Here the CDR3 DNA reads TGTGCCAGCAGTGGGAGGGCGCAGAGACTGGGGGAGACCCAGTACTTC. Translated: CASSGRAQRLGETQYF.

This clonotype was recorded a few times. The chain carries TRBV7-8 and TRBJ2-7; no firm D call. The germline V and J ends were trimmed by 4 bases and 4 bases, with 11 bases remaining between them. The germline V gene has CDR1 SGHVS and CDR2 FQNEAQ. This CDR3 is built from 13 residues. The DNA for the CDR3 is TGTGCCAGCAGCTCAGAATGGGCTTACGAGCAGTACGTC. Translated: CASSSEWAYEQYV.

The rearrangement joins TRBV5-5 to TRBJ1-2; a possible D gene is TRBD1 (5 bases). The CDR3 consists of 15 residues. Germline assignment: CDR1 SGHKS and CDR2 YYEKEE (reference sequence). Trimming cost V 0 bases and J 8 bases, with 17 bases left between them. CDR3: CASSLDFWQGGGYTF. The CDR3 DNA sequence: TGTGCCAGCAGCTTGGACTTTTGGCAGGGAGGAGGCTACACCTTC.

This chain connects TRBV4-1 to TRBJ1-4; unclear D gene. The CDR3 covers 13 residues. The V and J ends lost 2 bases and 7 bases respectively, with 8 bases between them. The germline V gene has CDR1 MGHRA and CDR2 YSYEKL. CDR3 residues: CASSQRHFEKLFF. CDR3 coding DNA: TGCGCCAGCAGCCAACGTCACTTTGAAAAACTGTTTTTT.

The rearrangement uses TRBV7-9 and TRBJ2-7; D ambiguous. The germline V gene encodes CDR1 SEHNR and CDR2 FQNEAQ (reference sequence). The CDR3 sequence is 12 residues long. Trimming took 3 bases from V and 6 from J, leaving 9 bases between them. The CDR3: CASSFGPSEQYV. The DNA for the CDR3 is TGTGCCAGCAGCTTTGGCCCGTCCGAGCAGTACGTC.

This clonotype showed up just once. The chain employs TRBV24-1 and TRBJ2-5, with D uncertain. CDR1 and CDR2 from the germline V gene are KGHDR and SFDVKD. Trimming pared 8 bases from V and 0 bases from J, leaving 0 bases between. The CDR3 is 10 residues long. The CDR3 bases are TGTGCCACCAACCAAGAGACCCAGTACTTC. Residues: CATNQETQYF.

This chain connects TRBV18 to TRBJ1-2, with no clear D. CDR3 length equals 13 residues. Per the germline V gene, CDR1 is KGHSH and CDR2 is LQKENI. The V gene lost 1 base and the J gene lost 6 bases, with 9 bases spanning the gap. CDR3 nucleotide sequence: TGTGCCAGCTCACCACAGGCCAGCGATGGCTACACCTTC. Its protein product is CASSPQASDGYTF.

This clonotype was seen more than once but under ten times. In DNA, the CDR3 is TGCAGTGCTGAGAGAGTGGCGGGGGCCTACGAGCAGTACTTC. Translated, it gives CSAERVAGAYEQYF. The V and J genes are TRBV20-1 and TRBJ2-7; 7 positions match TRBD2. CDR1 DFQATT and CDR2 SNEGSKA come from the germline V gene (reference sequence). The CDR3 runs to 14 residues. V lost 5 bases, J lost 2 bases, and 9 bases stayed unmatched.

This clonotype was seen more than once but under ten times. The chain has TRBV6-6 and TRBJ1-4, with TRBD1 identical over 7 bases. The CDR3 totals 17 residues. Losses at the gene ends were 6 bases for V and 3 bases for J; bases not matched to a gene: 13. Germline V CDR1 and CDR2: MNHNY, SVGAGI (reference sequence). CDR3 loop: CASSPTAGGQPNEKLFF. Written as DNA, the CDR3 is TGTGCCAGCAGCCCCACCGCCGGGGGACAGCCTAATGAAAAACTGTTTTTT.

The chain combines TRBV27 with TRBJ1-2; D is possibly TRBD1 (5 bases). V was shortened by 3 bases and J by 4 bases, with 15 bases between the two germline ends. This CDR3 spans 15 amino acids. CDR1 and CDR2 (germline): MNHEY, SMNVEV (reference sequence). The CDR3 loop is CASSLREGYSYGYTF. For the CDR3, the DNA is TGTGCCAGCAGTTTGCGGGAGGGGTATAGCTATGGCTACACCTTC.

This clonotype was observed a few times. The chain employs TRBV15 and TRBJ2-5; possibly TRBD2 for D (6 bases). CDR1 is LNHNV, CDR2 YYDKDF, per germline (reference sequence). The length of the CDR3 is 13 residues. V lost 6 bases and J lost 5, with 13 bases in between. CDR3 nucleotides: TGTGCCACCAGGAAGGGCGGGGAGGAGACCCAGTACTTC. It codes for CATRKGGEETQYF.

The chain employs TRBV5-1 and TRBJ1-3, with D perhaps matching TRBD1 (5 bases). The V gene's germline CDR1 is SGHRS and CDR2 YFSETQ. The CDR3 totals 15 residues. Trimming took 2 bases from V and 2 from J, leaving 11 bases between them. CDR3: CASSLGGATGNTIYF. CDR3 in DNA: TGCGCCAGCAGCTTAGGAGGGGCAACTGGAAACACCATATATTTT.